These T cell receptor beta chains were read from a single sample in a study of graft-versus-host responses after intestinal transplantation. The method was immunoSEQ multiplex PCR; TCRdb's version includes in-frame clones alone and lacks a portion of them. The table lists more than 10,000 clones, roughly nine tenths of them singletons, with about 3.7% in the top ten. The material was PBMCs, obtained 105 days after intestinal transplantation. The origin of the receptors is a human patient who received an intestinal transplant, so some T cells may come from the graft donor. CDR3s leave out the opening cysteine and the closing phenylalanine or tryptophan. Size tells how often a clone was seen (once, few, many) or the class of an expanded clone, and some rows leave it out.

NA	TRBV5-1	ASSLFFGGTGGDPNTQY
few	TRBV7-3	ASSSQKRGEQF
NA	TRBV4-2	ASSQDLTDTQY
NA	TRBV4-1	ASSQVLTGMWTQY
NA	TRBV27	ASSGGYEDEQY
NA	TRBV18	ASSPPFTGVGTEAF
NA	TRBV6-5	ASSYRLTGELF
NA	TRBV28	ASSPTVSGANVLT
NA	TRBV28	ASTGWRNEQF
NA	TRBV14	ASSQVKLAGVPLYNEQF
NA	TRBV7-9	ASSHRDFVDVGELF
NA	TRBV5-1	ASSFRGGANEQF
NA	TRBV6-1	ASSEGQFESPLH
NA	TRBV11-2	ASSPPFYIESPLH
NA	TRBV4-1	ASSQEQGSGANVLT
NA	TRBV5-4	ASSSTGYEQY
NA	TRBV14	ASSRQSSRPSYNEQF
NA	TRBV7-3	ASSPLAGVQETQY
NA	TRBV11-2	ASSLAPSDSSYEQY
NA	TRBV7-6	ASRSTPGQGHGYT
NA	TRBV6-1	ASSVFSGYEQY
NA	TRBV6-5	ATYGEVNKFYEQY